This TCR beta chain was profiled in a study of T cells in Graves' hyperthyroidism and ophthalmopathy. General observations from the study: Model output signaled ophthalmopathy a median 6.5 months ahead of onset. Blood shared most expanded thyroid clonotypes above 0.001.

Worth noting for this clonotype: No antigen is known for it.

Diagnosing involved the use of clinical symptoms, serum thyroxine and TRAb, thyroid ultrasound and orbital computed tomography. Amplified regions were TCR beta CDR3 sequences from RNA transcripts. During a first-round RT-PCR of the TCR CDR3, the HTBI primer set was used. Each CDR3 protein is one row after TCRdb ran MiXCR on the multiplex PCR reads. This table has about 400,000 distinct CDR3 sequences, 15% to 19% appearing once. This receptor was taken from a young woman with Graves' hyperthyroidism. Sequencing input: blood.

The CDR3 is CASSQSRWINEQFF. DNA for the CDR3: TGTGCCAGCAGCCAATCGCGCTGGATCAATGAGCAGTTCTTC. The V gene is TRBV14, the J gene TRBJ2-1; D not certain. V was shortened by 2 bases and J by 6 bases, with 11 bases between the two germline ends. The germline gives CDR1 SGHDN, CDR2 FVKESK. The CDR3 has 14 amino acids.